The clone carrying this TCR beta chain was observed once. Its antigen is currently unknown. This specimen belongs to a study of neoadjuvant anti-PD-1 for oral cavity cancer. This table comes from immunoSEQ multiplex PCR, and its TCRdb copy is limited to in-frame clones, with some not included. The sample holds 7,000 to 9,000 clones, roughly 60% seen once. Germline CDR1 reads MGHRA; CDR2 reads YSYEKL. V lost 5 bases, J lost 1 base, and 11 bases lay in between. This CDR3 has 14 residues. Regarding the study as a whole: TCR analyses covered only a few patients per response group. Pretreatment Treg/Th17 ratio correlated inversely with post-treatment tumor clonality.

Documented time point: after neoadjuvant nivolumab, at surgical resection. These newly diagnosed stage II-IVA oral cavity squamous cell carcinoma patients had no prior systemic or radiation treatment. The sample was PBMCs, taken after nivolumab (anti-PD-1) treatment. The receptor comes from a person aged 35 to 85 with oral cavity squamous cell carcinoma. The chain couples TRBV4-1 to TRBJ2-5; the D gene is possibly TRBD2 (5 bases). The CDR3 spells CASSGGGFQETQYF. CDR3 DNA: TGCGCCAGCAGCGGAGGCGGGTTCCAAGAGACCCAGTACTTC.